Below, 4 T cell receptor beta chains from the same sample are listed, as sequenced in a study of T cells after yellow fever vaccination. TCRdb reprocessed the 5' RACE reads via MiXCR and lists one record per CDR3 protein. The table records some 250,000 distinct CDR3 sequences, about 3.5% of them present only once. The sequenced sample was PBMCs, obtained 15 days after the yellow fever booster vaccination. The receptors shown here come from a young man who received the YFV17D yellow fever vaccine.

This clonotype was found a few times. The CDR3 sequence is CAISEPSGLSVYGYTF. Written as DNA, the CDR3 is TGTGCCATCAGTGAGCCATCGGGTTTATCAGTCTATGGCTACACCTTC. The V gene is TRBV10-3, the J gene TRBJ1-2; D not certain. Germline assignment: CDR1 ENHRY and CDR2 SYGVKD. The CDR3 has 16 amino acids. Trimming took off 2 bases at V and 4 bases at J, with 17 bases between the two ends.

This clonotype came up many times. The gene calls are TRBV4-1 and TRBJ1-3, with D unresolved. The CDR3 runs 16 residues. Germline V gene data show CDR1 as MGHRA and CDR2 as YSYEKL. V lost 4 bases to trimming and J lost 0 bases, with 13 bases between them. Written as DNA, the CDR3 is TGCGCCAGCAGCCGTGGCCCTCGGGGCTCTGGAAACACCATATATTTT. Translated, it gives CASSRGPRGSGNTIYF.

This clonotype was counted many times. The chain is built from TRBV12-3 or TRBV12-4 and TRBJ2-1, with 9 bases fitting TRBD1. V lost 6 bases, J lost 0 bases, and 12 bases stayed unmatched. The CDR3 has 18 residues. CDR3 in DNA: TGTGCCAGCAGAACCCTCCGGACAGGGGCCAGCTCCTACAATGAGCAGTTCTTC. It translates to CASRTLRTGASSYNEQFF.

Turning to this clonotype: This sequence may be a read error, since a much larger clone differs from it by one base. The gene calls are TRBV4-2 and TRBJ2-3; D gene uncertain. Germline CDR1 and CDR2: LGHNA and YNFKEQ. The CDR3 runs 13 residues. The CDR3 nucleotides are TGTGCCATCAGCATTGTCAGTACAGATACGCAGTATTTT. Protein sequence: CAISIVSTDTQYF.